The clone carrying this T cell receptor (beta chain) was detected only a few times. What it binds is unknown. This specimen belongs to a study of T-cell reconstitution after alpha-beta-depleted transplantation in children. The library targeted TCRbeta and was prepared with unique molecular identifiers. From the PCR reads, TCRdb called clonotypes with MiXCR, one entry per CDR3 protein. The sample contains around 200,000 distinct CDR3 sequences, approximately 8.4% of which appear only once. Overall study findings and caveats: Newly produced T cells mostly provided counts and TCRbeta diversity after one year, as hyperexpanded clones declined. Some patients' high day-60 TCRbeta diversity was traced to surviving recipient T cells and thymic progenitors. Several hundred graft clones that had expanded were reportedly the source of alpha-beta T cells about two months after transplant.

This TCR was recovered from a male patient under 10 years old who had a stem cell transplant for acute myeloid leukemia, so the T cells may come from the graft donor. The material sequenced was PBMCs, mostly from graft donor cells, taken 360 days after TCRalphabeta/CD19-depleted stem cell transplant.

CDR3 in amino acids: CSARNPGQGSSYNSPLHF. DNA for the CDR3: TGCAGTGCTAGAAACCCGGGACAGGGGAGCTCCTATAATTCACCCCTCCACTTT. The V call is TRBV20-1, the J call TRBJ1-6; the match to TRBD1 covers 10 bases. CDR3 length equals 18 residues. Trimming at V came to 2 bases and at J to 0 bases, leaving 7 bases not matched to a gene. Per germline, CDR1 DFQATT and CDR2 SNEGSKA (reference sequence).